These 27 T cell receptor beta chains share one sample of origin, sequenced in a study of T cell repertoires in cytomegalovirus infection. TCRdb reprocessed the reads with MiXCR, giving one entry per CDR3 protein. The sample records about half a million distinct CDR3 sequences, roughly a third being singletons. Their specific antigens are unknown. Here the sequenced sample was cultured PBMCs, taken from culture after CMV antigen stimulation. All receptors derive from a human donor in good health (CMV status not recorded). Some clones in this sample may be carry-over from other donors' samples.

This clonotype was detected only a few times. The rearrangement links TRBV24-1 to TRBJ2-3; 8 nucleotides agree with TRBD2. CDR1 and CDR2 (germline): KGHDR, SFDVKD. This CDR3 comprises 14 residues. The trim removed 4 bases at V and 5 bases at J, leaving 4 bases unmatched. For the CDR3, the DNA is TGTGCCACCAGTGACCCCGGGGGGGGAGATACGCAGTATTTT. This sequence encodes CATSDPGGGDTQYF.

This chain links TRBV12-5 with TRBJ2-5; TRBD1 agrees at 9 bases. The CDR3 sequence is 15 residues long. V was clipped by 6 bases and J by 4 bases; unmatched bases: 9. CDR1 is LGHNT and CDR2 is FRNRAP in the germline V gene. CDR3 residues: CASGLIQGAGETQYF. In DNA, the CDR3 is TGTGCTAGTGGCTTAATACAGGGGGCCGGAGAGACCCAGTACTTC.

This clonotype occurred many times. This chain joins TRBV7-2 and TRBJ2-1; D perhaps matches TRBD2 (6 bases). Germline V lookup: CDR1 SGHTA, CDR2 FQGNSA. V lost 5 bases to trimming and J lost 4 bases, with 15 bases between them. This CDR3 has 15 residues. The CDR3 DNA follows: TGTGCCAGCAGCCTCGGGACTCAAACTTACAATGAGCAGTTCTTC. This gives the protein CASSLGTQTYNEQFF.

The chain employs TRBV7-2 and TRBJ1-3, with 11 bases matching TRBD1. The trim removed 5 bases at V and 4 bases at J, leaving 7 bases unmatched. CDR1 and CDR2 from the germline V gene are SGHTA and FQGNSA. The CDR3 loop spans 16 amino acids. The CDR3 bases are TGTGCCAGCAGCGCCGGGACAGGGGGTGGAGGAAACACCATATATTTT. Translating gives CASSAGTGGGGNTIYF.

This clonotype was observed many times. The V call is TRBV7-2, the J call TRBJ2-7; D may be TRBD1 (5 bases). This CDR3 comprises 15 residues. Germline V gives CDR1 SGHTA, CDR2 FQGNSA. V lost 3 bases and J lost 6, with 18 bases in between. The CDR3 coding sequence is TGTGCCAGCAGCTTCTTCCCAGGGCAGGGCTCCGAGCAGTACTTC. Translated, it gives CASSFFPGQGSEQYF.

The chain recombines TRBV6-5 with TRBJ1-2, with TRBD1 as a possible D gene (6 bases). V was clipped by 7 bases and J by 0 bases, with 9 bases between them. Germline V lookup: CDR1 MNHEY, CDR2 SVGAGI. The CDR3 is 13 residues long. Written as DNA, the CDR3 is TGTGCCAGCAAGGGGGGCCCTAACTATGGCTACACCTTC. It codes for CASKGGPNYGYTF.

This clonotype was observed at least ten times. This CDR3 is CASSGPLKGTEAFF. The CDR3 DNA reads TGCGCCAGCAGCGGGCCGCTAAAGGGCACTGAAGCTTTCTTT. The V call is TRBV4-1, the J call TRBJ1-1; D not resolved. Trimming cost V 5 bases and J 4 bases, with 14 bases left between them. This CDR3 has 14 amino acids. Germline values: CDR1 MGHRA, CDR2 YSYEKL.

This clonotype was seen more than once but under ten times. This rearrangement joins TRBV6-5 to TRBJ1-2, with 9 bases lining up with TRBD1. CDR3 length: 14 residues. Germline V gene lookup returns CDR1 MNHEY and CDR2 SVGAGI. V was clipped by 5 bases and J by 8 bases; unmatched bases: 9. Here the CDR3 reads CASSQSWDREGYTF. DNA for the CDR3: TGTGCCAGCAGTCAGAGCTGGGACAGGGAGGGCTACACCTTC.

The genes are TRBV5-1 and TRBJ1-4, with 7 bases lining up with TRBD1. This CDR3 has 15 amino acids. The germline gives CDR1 SGHRS, CDR2 YFSETQ. The V gene end was trimmed by 2 bases and the J gene end by 8 bases; junction bases not matched to a gene: 9. This CDR3 reads CASSFTGTVSEKLFF. CDR3 coding DNA: TGCGCCAGCAGCTTTACCGGGACAGTGAGCGAAAAACTGTTTTTT. The entire variable domain, with the rest obtained from reference TRBV5-1 and TRBJ1-4, is as follows: KAGVTQTPRYLIKTRGQQVTLSCSPISGHRSVSWYQQTPGQGLQFLFEYFSETQRNKGNFPGRFSGRQFSNSRSEMNVSTLELGDSALYLCASSFTGTVSEKLFFGSGTQLSVL.

The chain has TRBV28 and TRBJ2-7; no clear D gene. V lost 1 base to trimming and J lost 7 bases, with 8 bases between them. CDR3 length: 12 amino acids. Germline V gives CDR1 MDHEN, CDR2 SYDVKM. For the CDR3, the DNA is TGTGCCAGCAGTTTATCCTCGGAAGAGCAGTACTTC. It yields the protein CASSLSSEEQYF.

The chain joins TRBV6-5 to TRBJ1-5; the D is unclear. V was shortened by 6 bases and J by 6 bases, with 12 bases between the two germline ends. Germline assignment: CDR1 MNHEY and CDR2 SVGAGI. This CDR3 contains 13 residues. Here the CDR3 reads CASSRVPGQPQHF. The CDR3 nucleotides read TGTGCCAGCAGCCGAGTCCCGGGTCAGCCCCAGCATTTT.

CDR3 nucleotide sequence: TGCAGCGTTGGGGAGCCGGGGTCGAGGGGCTACACCTTC. This encodes CSVGEPGSRGYTF. The chain uses TRBV29-1 and TRBJ1-2; D is unclear. Per germline, CDR1 SQVTM and CDR2 ANQGSEA. The V end lost 4 bases, the J end lost 8 bases, and 17 bases lay between the germline ends. The CDR3 is made up of 13 amino acids.

Here the CDR3 reads CASSYGGSATEAFF. The DNA of the CDR3 is TGTGCCAGCAGTTACGGCGGTTCTGCGACTGAAGCTTTCTTT. This chain connects TRBV6-2 or TRBV6-3 to TRBJ1-1; no definite D call. CDR1 MNHEY and CDR2 SVGEGT come from the germline V gene. The CDR3 is made up of 14 amino acids. The ends were cut back, 2 bases at V and 5 bases at J, with 12 bases in the middle.

The chain couples TRBV6-2 or TRBV6-3 to TRBJ1-1, with D unresolved. V dropped 6 bases and J dropped 6 bases, with 17 bases sitting between them. In germline, CDR1 is MNHEY, CDR2 SVGEGT. CDR3 size: 14 residues. CDR3 region: CASRRASRRAEAFF. CDR3 nucleotides: TGTGCCAGCAGGCGGGCCAGTCGAAGAGCTGAAGCTTTCTTT.

The chain uses TRBV6-8 and TRBJ1-2, with D uncertain. This CDR3 spans 15 amino acids. The germline V and J ends were trimmed by 6 bases and 6 bases, with 20 bases remaining between them. Germline V gives CDR1 MNHGY, CDR2 SAAAGT. The CDR3 nucleotides are TGTGCCAGCAGCCAATCGCAGGTTTTCGGGGATGGCTACACCTTC. Translation: CASSQSQVFGDGYTF.

V usage is TRBV11-2 and J usage is TRBJ2-2, with unresolved D. CDR1 is SGHAT, CDR2 FQNNGV, per germline. The CDR3 runs to 16 residues. V dropped 5 bases and J dropped 0 bases, with 13 bases sitting between them. In DNA, the CDR3 is TGTGCCAGCAGCCCCGTGCTGCTCTCGAACACCGGGGAGCTGTTTTTT. Residues: CASSPVLLSNTGELFF.

CDR3 region: CASSFRLAGNHFTYEQYF. CDR3 DNA sequence: TGTGCCAGTAGTTTCCGACTAGCAGGAAACCATTTCACCTACGAGCAGTACTTC. The rearrangement joins TRBV19 to TRBJ2-7; 7 bases are a match to TRBD2. The CDR3 has 18 amino acids. Germline V gene lookup returns CDR1 LNHDA and CDR2 SQIVND (reference sequence). Losses at the gene ends were 5 bases for V and 2 bases for J; bases not matched to a gene: 18. Based on the CDR3 plus reference TRBV19 and TRBJ2-7, the full variable domain is DGGITQSPKYLFRKEGQNVTLSCEQNLNHDAMYWYRQDPGQGLRLIYYSQIVNDFQKGDIAEGYSVSREKKESFPLTVTSAQKNPTAFYLCASSFRLAGNHFTYEQYFGPGTRLTVT.

The V call is TRBV4-1, the J call TRBJ1-1; no definite D call. Germline CDR1 is MGHRA and CDR2 is YSYEKL. V was shortened by 6 bases and J by 1 base, with 12 bases between the two germline ends. The length of the CDR3 is 14 residues. Here the CDR3 reads CASSRRTQNTEAFF. The CDR3, as DNA: TGCGCCAGCAGTCGGCGGACGCAGAACACTGAAGCTTTCTTT.

This clonotype was observed a few times. This chain connects TRBV7-3 to TRBJ2-1; no reliable D call. Germline V gives CDR1 SGHTA, CDR2 FQGTGA. Trimming left V 5 bases short and J 0 bases short, with 11 bases between. This CDR3 has 15 amino acids. This CDR3 is CASSHDWSSYNEQFF. In DNA, the CDR3 is TGTGCCAGCAGCCATGACTGGAGCTCCTACAATGAGCAGTTCTTC.

V and J are TRBV6-1 and TRBJ2-3; perhaps TRBD1 as D (5 bases). Germline V gene sequence: CDR1 MNHNS, CDR2 SASEGT. The CDR3 sequence is 14 residues long. The germline V and J ends were trimmed by 4 bases and 3 bases, with 11 bases remaining between them. CDR3: CASSVARATDTQYF. The CDR3 DNA is TGTGCCAGCAGTGTGGCCAGGGCGACAGATACGCAGTATTTT.

The rearrangement uses TRBV28 and TRBJ1-4; D remains ambiguous. V was trimmed by 3 bases and J by 3 bases, leaving 8 bases between them. The V gene's germline CDR1 is MDHEN and CDR2 SYDVKM. This CDR3 contains 14 residues. In DNA form, the CDR3 reads TGTGCCAGCAGTTTCCGGGGAGCTAATGAAAAACTGTTTTTT. It codes for CASSFRGANEKLFF.

The table lists this clonotype with many counts. V is TRBV7-2 and J is TRBJ2-5; D perhaps matches TRBD2 (5 bases). This CDR3 is 15 amino acids long. Looked up from germline, CDR1 is SGHTA and CDR2 is FQGNSA. The germline V and J ends were trimmed by 5 bases and 5 bases, with 18 bases remaining between them. The CDR3 nucleotides are TGTGCCAGCAGCCAGCCTAGCCCCACGGGTGAGACCCAGTACTTC. It codes for CASSQPSPTGETQYF.

The rearrangement links TRBV5-6 to TRBJ2-1, with D maybe TRBD2 (6 bases). Per germline, CDR1 SGHDT and CDR2 YYEEEE. The CDR3 is made up of 15 amino acids. V lost 6 bases and J lost 0, with 13 bases in between. Here the CDR3 reads CASNRRGSSYNEQFF. In DNA, the CDR3 is TGTGCCAGCAACCGTCGGGGGAGCTCCTACAATGAGCAGTTCTTC.

The rearrangement joins TRBV6-2 or TRBV6-3 to TRBJ2-2, with D uncertain. The CDR3 contains 15 residues. The germline V gene encodes CDR1 MNHEY and CDR2 SVGEGT. The germline V and J ends were trimmed by 2 bases and 4 bases, with 11 bases remaining between them. The CDR3 region has the DNA TGTGCCAGCAGTTACCCCCTCCCTTCCACCGGGGAGCTGTTTTTT. The encoded protein is CASSYPLPSTGELFF.

The rearrangement uses TRBV14 and TRBJ1-2; D gene ambiguous. V lost 3 bases and J 6 bases, leaving 11 bases between the germline ends. The CDR3 length is 13 residues. Germline values: CDR1 SGHDN, CDR2 FVKESK. The CDR3 protein is CASSQAPSNGYTF. CDR3 sequence (DNA): TGTGCCAGCAGCCAGGCGCCCTCGAATGGCTACACCTTC. The variable domain in full, completed from reference TRBV14 and TRBJ1-2, reads EAGVTQFPSHSVIEKGQTVTLRCDPISGHDNLYWYRRVMGKEIKFLLHFVKESKQDESGMPNNRFLAERTGGTYSTLKVQPAELEDSGVYFCASSQAPSNGYTFGSGTRLTVV.

The CDR3 sequence: CSAALGLAGNNEQFF. In DNA form, the CDR3 reads TGCAGTGCCGCCCTCGGACTAGCGGGAAACAATGAGCAGTTCTTC. The V and J genes are TRBV20-1 and TRBJ2-1; 12 nucleotides align to TRBD2. The germline V gene has CDR1 DFQATT and CDR2 SNEGSKA (reference sequence). The J segment lost 5 bases and the V segment lost 6 bases, leaving 8 bases of the junction unmatched. This CDR3 is built from 15 residues.

V is TRBV6-5 and J is TRBJ1-1; D is unresolved. Germline CDR1 MNHEY, CDR2 SVGAGI. The CDR3 consists of 13 residues. Trimming took off 10 bases at V and 0 bases at J, with 12 bases between the two ends. CDR3 amino acids: CAIRRKVNTEAFF. CDR3 DNA sequence: TGTGCCATCCGCCGCAAAGTGAACACTGAAGCTTTCTTT.